One sample yielded the 11 T cell receptor beta chains listed below, sequenced in a study of T-cell reconstitution after alpha-beta-depleted transplantation in children. As it was prepared, the TCRbeta library received unique molecular identifiers. TCRdb recomputed calls from the PCR reads with MiXCR, one row per CDR3 protein. The sample includes around 600,000 distinct CDR3 sequences, 23% of them seen just once. The source was PBMCs, mostly from graft donor cells, collected 360 days after TCRalphabeta/CD19-depleted stem cell transplant. The receptors come from a boy under three years old who had a stem cell transplant for acute myeloid leukemia, so the T cells may come from the graft donor.

This clonotype was seen at least ten times. The chain recombines TRBV4-3 with TRBJ2-1; D may be TRBD2 (5 bases). V gave up 0 bases and J gave up 6 bases, with 21 bases separating them. The CDR3 has 18 residues. Germline-derived CDR1 and CDR2 are LGHNA and YSLEER. The CDR3 spells CASSQEFPLEAGINEQFF. The CDR3 DNA sequence: TGCGCCAGCAGCCAAGAGTTTCCACTAGAGGCCGGAATCAATGAGCAGTTCTTC.

The gene calls are TRBV30 and TRBJ2-3; D gene unclear. V was trimmed by 1 base and J by 3 bases, leaving 8 bases between them. CDR3 length: 13 residues. CDR1 GTSNPN and CDR2 SVGIG come from the germline V gene (reference sequence). The CDR3 is CAWSGIPTDTQYF. In DNA form, the CDR3 reads TGTGCCTGGAGTGGAATCCCGACAGATACGCAGTATTTT.

There are a few counts of this clonotype. This chain uses TRBV5-5 with TRBJ1-1; 8 bases match TRBD1. With 4 bases clipped from V and 4 bases from J, the junction kept 12 bases outside the gene matches. The CDR3 has 16 amino acids. Germline V CDR1 and CDR2: SGHKS, YYEKEE (reference sequence). The CDR3 nucleotides are TGTGCCAGCAGCAGAGGACAGGGCGGGGTGGGCACTGAAGCTTTCTTT. Protein sequence: CASSRGQGGVGTEAFF.

The chain is built from TRBV20-1 and TRBJ1-4; perhaps TRBD1 as D (5 bases). The CDR3 sequence is 14 residues long. Germline assignment: CDR1 DFQATT and CDR2 SNEGSKA (reference sequence). V lost 3 bases and J 7 bases, leaving 15 bases between the germline ends. The CDR3 nucleotides are TGCAGTGCTAGGGAAATTGGACACACTGAAAAACTGTTTTTT. Protein: CSAREIGHTEKLFF.

At least ten counts were recorded for this clonotype. The V call is TRBV5-6, the J call TRBJ2-3, with D possibly TRBD1 on 6 matching bases. Trimming shortened V by 2 bases and J by 0 bases, and 13 bases separated the two germline ends. The CDR3 sequence is 16 residues long. Germline assignment: CDR1 SGHDT and CDR2 YYEEEE. The CDR3 reads CASSFTPTGSTDTQYF. Here the CDR3 DNA reads TGTGCCAGCAGCTTTACCCCTACAGGGAGCACAGATACGCAGTATTTT. Full variable domain (missing parts from reference TRBV5-6 and TRBJ2-3): DAGVTQSPTHLIKTRGQQVTLRCSPKSGHDTVSWYQQALGQGPQFIFQYYEEEERQRGNFPDRFSGHQFPNYSSELNVNALLLGDSALYLCASSFTPTGSTDTQYFGPGTRLTVL.

This clonotype was seen more than once but under ten times. The V and J genes are TRBV20-1 and TRBJ1-2, with no clear D. The germline gives CDR1 DFQATT, CDR2 SNEGSKA (reference sequence). The ends were cut back, 2 bases at V and 3 bases at J, with 7 bases in the middle. The CDR3 has 12 amino acids. CDR3 nucleotide sequence: TGCAGTGCTAGACTTGCAGACTATGGCTACACCTTC. This translates into CSARLADYGYTF.

Only a few counts were recorded for this clonotype. The rearrangement joins TRBV4-2 to TRBJ2-1; 13 bases align to TRBD2. Germline trimming cut 0 bases from V and 5 bases from J; bases unmatched to any gene: 7. This CDR3 is built from 18 residues. Germline V gene lookup returns CDR1 LGHNA and CDR2 YNFKEQ. This chain's CDR3 is CASSQERLAGGAHNEQFF. In nucleotides, the CDR3 is TGTGCCAGCAGCCAAGAGAGACTAGCGGGGGGAGCGCACAATGAGCAGTTCTTC.

Only one count was recorded for this clonotype. This rearrangement joins TRBV5-4 to TRBJ1-4; 8 bases align to TRBD1. The CDR3 totals 15 residues. V lost 4 bases to trimming and J lost 7 bases; unmatched junction nucleotides: 9. The germline CDR1 and CDR2 sequences are SGHNT and YYREEE (reference sequence). The CDR3 region is CASSLRQGRGEKLFF. DNA for the CDR3: TGTGCCAGCAGCCTCCGACAGGGGAGAGGTGAAAAACTGTTTTTT.

The chain employs TRBV7-2 and TRBJ2-5; 7 nucleotides agree with TRBD1. CDR1 is SGHTA, CDR2 FQGNSA, per germline. CDR3 size: 15 residues. V lost 5 bases to trimming and J lost 1 base; unmatched junction nucleotides: 7. For the CDR3, the DNA is TGTGCCAGCAGCCCGGGACAGCACCTCCAAGAGACCCAGTACTTC. Amino acids: CASSPGQHLQETQYF.

This clonotype turned up a few times. This chain links TRBV29-1 with TRBJ1-2; D unclear. Germline V gene lookup returns CDR1 SQVTM and CDR2 ANQGSEA. V lost 1 base and J 3 bases, leaving 9 bases between the germline ends. This CDR3 has 13 residues. CDR3 coding DNA: TGCAGCGTTGAAGCGGCGGCCGACTATGGCTACACCTTC. This codes for CSVEAAADYGYTF.

The V and J genes are TRBV12-3 or TRBV12-4 and TRBJ2-4; D possibly corresponds to TRBD2 (6 bases). V was shortened by 5 bases and J by 13 bases, with 15 bases between the two germline ends. The CDR3 consists of 12 residues. The CDR3 DNA reads TGTGCCAGCAGTGAGACCGGGACTCCCCAGTACTTC. This codes for CASSETGTPQYF.